Below are 14 T cell receptor beta chains sequenced from a single sample in a study of post-analysis software for immune sequencing data. The antigens for these receptors are not known. Study-level findings and limits: Included in a set of about five TRBV segments more frequent in patients than controls were TRBV5-6, TRBV5-1 and TRBV20-1.

cDNA libraries for TCR beta contained unique molecular identifiers. MiXCR, run by TCRdb on the PCR reads, gives a single entry per CDR3 protein. The sample carries about 820,000 distinct CDR3 sequences, under 70% recorded once. Material: blood. The receptors originated from a girl aged 5-17 years with multiple sclerosis.

Only a few counts were recorded for this clonotype. V is TRBV7-2 and J is TRBJ2-7; D might be TRBD1 (6 bases). There are 16 residues in the CDR3. Germline V gene lookup returns CDR1 SGHTA and CDR2 FQGNSA. The V gene lost 3 bases and the J gene lost 0 bases, with 15 bases spanning the gap. The CDR3 protein is CASSLGWGTPSYEQYF. The DNA of the CDR3 is TGTGCCAGCAGCTTGGGCTGGGGGACACCCTCCTACGAGCAGTACTTC.

The V gene is TRBV3-1, the J gene TRBJ1-2; 8 bases are a match to TRBD1. Germline V gene sequence: CDR1 LGHDT, CDR2 YNNKEL (reference sequence). V shed 4 bases and J 7 bases; nucleotides not matched to a gene: 5. The CDR3 is 13 amino acids. The CDR3 coding sequence is TGTGCCAGCAGCCGGACAGGGTATGGTGGCTACACCTTC. Translated: CASSRTGYGGYTF.

This chain joins TRBV10-3 and TRBJ2-1, with 7 bases fitting TRBD2. Germline V gene data show CDR1 as ENHRY and CDR2 as SYGVKD. The CDR3 runs 14 residues. The V segment lost 7 bases and the J segment 4 bases; nucleotides outside the gene matches: 7. The CDR3 DNA reads as TGTGCCATCAAGGGAGGGTCGGGGTACAATGAGCAGTTCTTC. Its translation: CAIKGGSGYNEQFF.

This clonotype appeared a single time. The chain links TRBV9 to TRBJ2-5; no clear D gene. Trimming shortened V by 0 bases and J by 2 bases, and 8 bases separated the two germline ends. The CDR3 length is 14 residues. Germline V gene lookup returns CDR1 SGDLS and CDR2 YYNGEE. The CDR3 bases are TGTGCCAGCAGCGTAGTTCCAGAACAAGAGACCCAGTACTTC. Translated: CASSVVPEQETQYF.

The CDR3 reads CSASLGVQETQYF. CDR3 DNA sequence: TGCAGTGCTAGTCTGGGTGTACAAGAGACCCAGTACTTC. The genes are TRBV20-1 and TRBJ2-5; D is ambiguous. The length of the CDR3 is 13 residues. Germline V gives CDR1 DFQATT, CDR2 SNEGSKA (reference sequence). The V gene lost 3 bases and the J gene lost 2 bases, with 10 bases spanning the gap.

The rearrangement joins TRBV20-1 to TRBJ1-4; possible D gene TRBD1, 5 bases. The V and J ends lost 1 base and 8 bases respectively, with 14 bases between them. The CDR3 spans 14 residues. Germline loops: CDR1 DFQATT, CDR2 SNEGSKA (reference sequence). CDR3 sequence: CSARVRGGLEKLFF. The CDR3 nucleotides read TGCAGTGCTAGAGTCCGGGGCGGGTTAGAAAAACTGTTTTTT.

The sample holds one count of this clonotype. The V gene is TRBV20-1, the J gene TRBJ2-7; tentative D call: TRBD1 (7 bases). Trimming shortened V by 6 bases and J by 4 bases, and 22 bases separated the two germline ends. Germline CDR1 and CDR2: DFQATT and SNEGSKA (reference sequence). The CDR3 covers 15 residues. The CDR3 DNA reads TGCAGTGCCGGAGGACGCGGGACAGCCTCTTACGAGCAGTACTTC. Translation gives CSAGGRGTASYEQYF.

This clonotype occurred a few times. The chain uses TRBV9 and TRBJ2-7; a weak D match, TRBD2 (6 bases). Germline values: CDR1 SGDLS, CDR2 YYNGEE. There are 14 residues in the CDR3. V lost 4 bases and J lost 1, with 12 bases in between. The CDR3 nucleotides read TGTGCCAGCAGCATCGGAGGGGTTTCCTACGAGCAGTACTTC. This gives the protein CASSIGGVSYEQYF.

The V gene is TRBV9, the J gene TRBJ2-5; 11 bases fit TRBD2. Germline CDR1 reads SGDLS; CDR2 reads YYNGEE. J was trimmed by 2 bases and V by 0 bases; bases with no gene match: 6. The CDR3 length is 17 residues. The CDR3 loop reads CASSVATSGGQQETQYF. The CDR3 DNA sequence: TGTGCCAGCAGCGTAGCTACTAGCGGGGGACAACAAGAGACCCAGTACTTC.

This clonotype has a handful of counts. This chain joins TRBV2 and TRBJ1-2, with 7 positions matching TRBD1. The length of the CDR3 is 18 residues. Germline values: CDR1 SNHLY, CDR2 FYNNEI. The J segment lost 3 bases and the V segment lost 8 bases, leaving 21 bases of the junction unmatched. The CDR3 DNA reads as TGTGCCAGCTGGCAGGCCCCTACCCGACAGGGCATCGACTATGGCTACACCTTC. Translated, it gives CASWQAPTRQGIDYGYTF.

The gene calls are TRBV2 and TRBJ2-1, with D perhaps matching TRBD2 (6 bases). Germline-derived CDR1 and CDR2 are SNHLY and FYNNEI. Trimming left V 3 bases short and J 6 bases short, with 18 bases between. This CDR3 is 16 amino acids long. The chain's CDR3 is CASSDLPGLRANEQFF. The DNA for the CDR3 is TGTGCCAGCAGTGACTTACCGGGACTCCGTGCCAATGAGCAGTTCTTC.

The gene calls are TRBV14 and TRBJ2-5; D possibly corresponds to TRBD2 (6 bases). This CDR3 has 16 residues. The germline V and J ends were trimmed by 5 bases and 2 bases, with 18 bases remaining between them. Germline V gene sequence: CDR1 SGHDN, CDR2 FVKESK. The CDR3 is CASSVSGVAPQETQYF. The CDR3 coding sequence is TGTGCCAGCAGCGTTTCGGGGGTCGCGCCACAAGAGACCCAGTACTTC.

This chain joins TRBV5-1 and TRBJ2-3; TRBD2 matches at 7 bases. The germline gives CDR1 SGHRS, CDR2 YFSETQ. The CDR3 extends over 15 amino acids. V shed 3 bases and J 6 bases; nucleotides not matched to a gene: 10. CDR3: CASSSRAGRADTQYF. The DNA of the CDR3 is TGCGCCAGCAGCTCTCGAGCGGGGAGGGCGGATACGCAGTATTTT.

The V and J genes are TRBV20-1 and TRBJ2-7, with D hard to call. V was clipped by 0 bases and J by 2 bases, with 11 bases between them. The CDR3 contains 14 residues. Germline V gene data show CDR1 as DFQATT and CDR2 as SNEGSKA (reference sequence). As DNA, the CDR3 is TGCAGTGCTAGAGACAGAAGTACTACCTACGAGCAGTACTTC. Encoded protein: CSARDRSTTYEQYF.